These T cell receptor beta chains were read from a single sample in a study of T cells in Graves' hyperthyroidism and ophthalmopathy. Each CDR3 protein gets one entry after TCRdb re-called the multiplex PCR reads with MiXCR. The sample lists some 550,000 distinct CDR3 sequences, about 16% occurring once. Sequenced: blood. These receptors came from a woman between 40 and 50 years old with Graves' ophthalmopathy. Each CDR3 is given with its conserved first and last residue. Fields, in order: CDR3 protein, CDR3 DNA, clone size, J gene, D gene, V gene. The D gene is left open where the match is weak. Some rows have no size entry. The others give once, few or many, or a class for an expanded clone.

CASSSGAYSGNTIYF,TGTGCCAGTAGTTCCGGGGCTTACTCTGGAAACACCATATATTTT,NA,TRBJ1-3,NA,TRBV19
CASSLWGLGTGELFF,TGTGCCAGCAGTTTATGGGGGCTTGGCACCGGGGAGCTGTTTTTT,many,TRBJ2-2,NA,TRBV28
CASSPPGGRNSPLHF,TGTGCCAGCAGCCCGCCGGGGGGCCGGAATTCACCCCTCCACTTT,many,TRBJ1-6,NA,TRBV7-8
CASIRSGGPNGGLHF,TGTGCCAGCATCCGAAGCGGGGGACCAAACGGGGGTCTCCACTTT,NA,TRBJ1-6,NA,TRBV6-1
CASSGTGGEKLFF,TGTGCCAGCTCCGGGACAGGGGGCGAAAAACTGTTTTTT,NA,TRBJ1-4,TRBD1,TRBV27
CASSLDGGTETQYF,TGTGCCAGCAGTTTAGACGGCGGGACGGAGACCCAGTACTTC,NA,TRBJ2-5,NA,TRBV12-3/TRBV12-4
CASSRKSSGVWSEQFF,TGTGCCAGCAGCCGTAAATCCAGCGGGGTTTGGAGTGAGCAGTTCTTC,many,TRBJ2-1,TRBD2,TRBV3-1
CASSIGPSGSTDTQYF,TGTGCCAGTAGTATAGGCCCTAGCGGGAGCACAGATACGCAGTATTTT,NA,TRBJ2-3,TRBD2,TRBV19
CASSLAAAGGYTF,TGTGCCAGCAGCCTCGCGGCGGCTGGTGGCTACACCTTC,few,TRBJ1-2,NA,TRBV11-2
CASSQPSQGYEQYF,TGCGCCAGCAGCCAACCGTCACAGGGCTACGAGCAGTACTTC,NA,TRBJ2-7,NA,TRBV4-1
CASSSGAGIMNTEAFF,TGCGCCAGCAGCTCGGGGGCGGGTATCATGAACACTGAAGCTTTCTTT,many,TRBJ1-1,NA,TRBV5-1
CASSPRTSGSYNEQFF,TGTGCCAGCAGCCCCAGGACTAGCGGGAGCTACAATGAGCAGTTCTTC,NA,TRBJ2-1,TRBD2,TRBV7-9
CASGLGRQGARIETQYF,TGTGCTAGTGGTTTGGGTAGACAGGGGGCGCGGATAGAGACCCAGTACTTC,NA,TRBJ2-5,TRBD1,TRBV12-5
CASSLTPGLAVTYEQYF,TGTGCCAGCAGCCTAACACCGGGACTAGCGGTGACCTACGAGCAGTACTTC,many,TRBJ2-7,TRBD2,TRBV13
CASSTQTEGTDTQYF,TGTGCCAGCAGCACCCAGACCGAGGGGACAGATACGCAGTATTTT,many,TRBJ2-3,NA,TRBV11-2
CASGEGYTGELFF,TGTGCATCAGGGGAGGGGTACACCGGGGAGCTGTTTTTT,NA,TRBJ2-2,NA,TRBV12-5
CASSLGAGGPYEQFF,TGCGCCAGCAGCTTGGGAGCGGGAGGGCCTTATGAGCAGTTCTTC,many,TRBJ2-1,TRBD2,TRBV5-1
CASSPSWTGPFEKLFF,TGTGCCAGCAGTCCATCCTGGACTGGCCCTTTCGAAAAACTGTTTTTT,NA,TRBJ1-4,NA,TRBV28
CASSQTMNTEAFF,TGTGCCAGCAGCCAAACCATGAACACTGAAGCTTTCTTT,many,TRBJ1-1,NA,TRBV19
CSARDWGQGAWETQYF,TGCAGTGCTAGAGATTGGGGTCAGGGGGCTTGGGAGACCCAGTACTTC,many,TRBJ2-5,TRBD1,TRBV20-1
CASSPGAGNGEQYF,TGTGCCAGCTCACCAGGGGCAGGGAATGGGGAGCAGTACTTC,many,TRBJ2-7,NA,TRBV18
CASSLVPGVSYEQYF,TGCGCCAGCAGCTTGGTCCCGGGGGTCTCATACGAGCAGTACTTC,many,TRBJ2-7,NA,TRBV5-1
CASSQTDSLHDEQFF,TGTGCCAGCAGCCAAACGGACAGCCTTCACGATGAGCAGTTCTTC,once,TRBJ2-1,NA,TRBV14
CASSLDSFHPGKLFF,TGCGCCAGCAGTTTGGACAGTTTCCACCCGGGAAAACTGTTTTTT,many,TRBJ1-4,NA,TRBV5-1
CSVERRTGDDYGYTF,TGCAGCGTTGAGCGAAGGACAGGGGATGACTATGGCTACACCTTC,many,TRBJ1-2,TRBD1,TRBV29-1
CASTLAGPHQPQHF,TGTGCCAGCACCCTTGCGGGGCCTCACCAGCCCCAGCATTTT,many,TRBJ1-5,NA,TRBV12-3/TRBV12-4